These 15 T cell receptor beta chains were all obtained from the same sample, sequenced in a study of brain T cells in children with intractable seizures (dated by TCRdb to the early 2020s). Libraries were built with the immunoSEQ multiplex PCR assay. TCRdb re-hosts the immuneACCESS table, in-frame sequences only. Its copies lack some clones; in the studies checked, an unresolved V gene accounts for under half of them, and the cause for the rest is not known. The table for this sample lists 300,000 to 400,000 clones; 93% of them were counted only once. The ten largest make up 4.5% to 7% of the sample. The intended sense of this specimen's time point label: blood from clinic visit 5 months post-surgery; TSC patient then seizure free. Specimen: peripheral blood, collected more than 4 months after surgery. The source of these receptors is a boy under two years old with tuberous sclerosis and intractable seizures.

This clone came up once. This chain connects TRBV3-1 (or the pseudogene TRBV3-2) to TRBJ1-4; D may be TRBD1 (5 bases). This CDR3 has 15 amino acids. The V and J ends lost 4 bases and 2 bases respectively, with 11 bases between them. From germline, CDR1 is LGHDT and CDR2 YNNKEL (reference sequence). As DNA, the CDR3 is TGTGCCAGCAGCCTTGAGGGGCGGACTAATGAAAAACTGTTTTTT. Protein sequence: CASSLEGRTNEKLFF.

The chain has TRBV9 and TRBJ1-2, with TRBD1 as a possible D gene (5 bases). The germline CDR1 and CDR2 sequences are SGDLS and YYNGEE. V dropped 0 bases and J dropped 6 bases, with 21 bases sitting between them. This CDR3 comprises 17 residues. The CDR3 spells CASSVEAHRNPTDGYTF. The CDR3 bases are TGTGCCAGCAGCGTAGAGGCTCACAGGAATCCTACTGATGGCTACACCTTC.

The chain carries TRBV18 and TRBJ1-2; no clear D. Germline V gene sequence: CDR1 KGHSH, CDR2 LQKENI. The CDR3 covers 14 residues. The V and J ends lost 0 bases and 3 bases respectively, with 8 bases between them. The chain's CDR3 is CASSPPTGDYGYTF. The CDR3 nucleotides read TGTGCCAGCTCACCACCTACCGGAGACTATGGCTACACCTTC.

This chain uses TRBV23-1 with TRBJ2-7; the D is unclear. TRBV23-1 is treated as an ORF (open reading frame) with a function not yet certain. Trimming left V 8 bases short and J 3 bases short, with 5 bases between. This CDR3 contains 10 residues. In DNA, the CDR3 is TGCGCCAGCTCCTACTACGAGCAGTACTTC. Its translation: CASSYYEQYF.

This clone appeared once. This chain uses TRBV30 with TRBJ1-4, with 8 bases identical to TRBD1. Germline V gene sequence: CDR1 GTSNPN, CDR2 SVGIG (reference sequence). Trimming cost V 0 bases and J 4 bases; bases outside gene matches: 4. The CDR3 is 15 residues long. In DNA, the CDR3 is TGTGCCTGGAGTGTGGGGGGACAGGATAATGAAAAACTGTTTTTT. Protein: CAWSVGGQDNEKLFF.

The rearrangement joins TRBV29-1 to TRBJ2-7, with no clear D. CDR1 SQVTM and CDR2 ANQGSEA come from the germline V gene. This CDR3 is 12 amino acids long. V was cut by 8 bases and J by 4 bases, with 15 bases left in between. In nucleotides, the CDR3 is TGCAGCCCTCTTCTTATTGGGTACGAGCAGTACTTC. It encodes CSPLLIGYEQYF.

V and J are TRBV30 and TRBJ1-1; D is perhaps TRBD1 (6 bases). CDR3 length equals 17 residues. Trimming took 3 bases from V and 1 from J, leaving 21 bases between them. Germline assignment: CDR1 GTSNPN and CDR2 SVGIG (reference sequence). Written as DNA, the CDR3 is TGTGCCTGGAGAGGCACGGGGGCAGCCCGAAAGAACACTGAAGCTTTCTTT. It encodes CAWRGTGAARKNTEAFF.

For this clone: The sample has other DNA sequences that encode this CDR3 too. V is TRBV5-6 and J is TRBJ1-2; no firm D call. The germline CDR1 and CDR2 sequences are SGHDT and YYEEEE. This CDR3 has 12 amino acids. V lost 0 bases, J lost 4 bases, and 4 bases lay in between. CDR3 sequence (DNA): TGTGCCAGCAGCTTGGGTGGCTATGGCTACACCTTC. This gives the protein CASSLGGYGYTF.

The chain combines TRBV7-2 with TRBJ1-2, with 10 bases lining up with TRBD1. V lost 5 bases and J lost 4; bases outside the gene matches: 4. In germline, CDR1 is SGHTA, CDR2 FQGNSA. The CDR3 is made up of 14 amino acids. The CDR3 reads CASSLWDRGYGYTF. Written as DNA, the CDR3 is TGTGCCAGCAGCCTTTGGGACAGGGGCTATGGCTACACCTTC.

The CDR3, as DNA: TGTGCCAGCAGTCGAAATGGACAGATTGAAGCTTTCTTT. As protein: CASSRNGQIEAFF. This chain uses TRBV12-3 or TRBV12-4 with TRBJ1-1; a weak D match, TRBD1 (6 bases). The CDR3 extends over 13 amino acids. Trimming pared 5 bases from V and 7 bases from J, leaving 14 bases between.

A word on this clone: This sample includes further DNA sequences coding for the same CDR3. The chain joins TRBV12-3 or TRBV12-4 to TRBJ2-5; D gene uncertain. The CDR3 totals 13 residues. The ends were cut back, 1 base at V and 3 bases at J, with 6 bases in the middle. In DNA, the CDR3 is TGTGCCAGCAGTTTAGGGCTAAAAGAGACCCAGTACTTC. As protein: CASSLGLKETQYF.

This clone was recorded once. V and J are TRBV30 and TRBJ1-5, with D perhaps TRBD1 (6 bases). There are 13 residues in the CDR3. Germline V gives CDR1 GTSNPN, CDR2 SVGIG (reference sequence). Trimming pared 5 bases from V and 6 bases from J, leaving 14 bases between. CDR3 sequence: CAWGHREGQPQHF. The CDR3, as DNA: TGTGCCTGGGGACACAGGGAGGGTCAGCCCCAGCATTTT.

The genes are TRBV29-1 and TRBJ2-5; D unclear. Per germline, CDR1 SQVTM and CDR2 ANQGSEA. Trimming pared 2 bases from V and 1 base from J, leaving 8 bases between. This CDR3 has 13 residues. DNA for the CDR3: TGCAGCGTTGAATTTGGGGTCCAAGAGACCCAGTACTTC. Translating gives CSVEFGVQETQYF.

V usage is TRBV9 and J usage is TRBJ1-2; weak D call: TRBD1 (5 bases). CDR3 length: 14 amino acids. V was pared by 4 bases and J by 4 bases, with 14 bases between. Per the germline V gene, CDR1 is SGDLS and CDR2 is YYNGEE. This chain's CDR3 is CASSPPRVRYGYTF. CDR3 nucleotide sequence: TGTGCCAGCAGCCCTCCCAGGGTGCGCTATGGCTACACCTTC.

The chain is built from TRBV19 and TRBJ1-3; D call uncertain. The ends were cut back, 2 bases at V and 2 bases at J, with 10 bases in the middle. Germline V gives CDR1 LNHDA, CDR2 SQIVND (reference sequence). The CDR3 contains 15 residues. The CDR3 region has the DNA TGTGCCAGTAGTATACGCAGGAGTCCTGGAAACACCATATATTTT. Translating gives CASSIRRSPGNTIYF.